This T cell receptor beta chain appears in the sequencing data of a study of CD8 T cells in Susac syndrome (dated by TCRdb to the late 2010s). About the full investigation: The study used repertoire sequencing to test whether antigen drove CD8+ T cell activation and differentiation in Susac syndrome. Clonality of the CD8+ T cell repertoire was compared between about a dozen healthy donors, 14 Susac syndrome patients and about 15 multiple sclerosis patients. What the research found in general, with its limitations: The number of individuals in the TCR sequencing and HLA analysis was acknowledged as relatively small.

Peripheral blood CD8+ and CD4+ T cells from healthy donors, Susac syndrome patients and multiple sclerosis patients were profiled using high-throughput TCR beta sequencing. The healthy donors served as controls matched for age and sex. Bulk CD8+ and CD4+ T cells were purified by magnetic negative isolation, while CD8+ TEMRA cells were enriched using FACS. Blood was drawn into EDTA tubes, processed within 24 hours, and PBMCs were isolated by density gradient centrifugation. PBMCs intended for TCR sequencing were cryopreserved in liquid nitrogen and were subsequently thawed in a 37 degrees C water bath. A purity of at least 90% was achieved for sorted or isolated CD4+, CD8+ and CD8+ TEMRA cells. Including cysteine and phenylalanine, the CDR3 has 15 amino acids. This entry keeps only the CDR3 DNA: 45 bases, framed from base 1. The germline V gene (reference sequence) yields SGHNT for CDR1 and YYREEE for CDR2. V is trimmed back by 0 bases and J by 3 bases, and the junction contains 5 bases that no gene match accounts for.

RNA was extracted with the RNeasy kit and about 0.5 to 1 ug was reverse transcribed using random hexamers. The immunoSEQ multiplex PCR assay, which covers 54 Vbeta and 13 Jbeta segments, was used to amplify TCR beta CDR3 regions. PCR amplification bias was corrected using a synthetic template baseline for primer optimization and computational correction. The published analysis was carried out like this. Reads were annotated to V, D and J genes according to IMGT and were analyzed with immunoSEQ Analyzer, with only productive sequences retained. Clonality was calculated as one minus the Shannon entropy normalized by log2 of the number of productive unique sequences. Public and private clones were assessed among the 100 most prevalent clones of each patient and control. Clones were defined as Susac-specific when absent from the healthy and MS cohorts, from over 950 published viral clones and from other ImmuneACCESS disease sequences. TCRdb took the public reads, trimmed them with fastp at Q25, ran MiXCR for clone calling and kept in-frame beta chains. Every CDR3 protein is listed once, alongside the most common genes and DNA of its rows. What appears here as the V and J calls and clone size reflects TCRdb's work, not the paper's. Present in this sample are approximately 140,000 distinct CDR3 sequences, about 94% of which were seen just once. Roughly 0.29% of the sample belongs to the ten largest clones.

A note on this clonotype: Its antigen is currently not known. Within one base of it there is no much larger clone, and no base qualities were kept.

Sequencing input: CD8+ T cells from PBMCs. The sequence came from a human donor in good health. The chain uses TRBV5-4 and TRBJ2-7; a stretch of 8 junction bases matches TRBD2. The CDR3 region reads CASSLGPRGDYEQYF. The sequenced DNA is TGTGCCAGCAGCTTGGGCCCGCGGGGGGACTACGAGCAGTACTTC.